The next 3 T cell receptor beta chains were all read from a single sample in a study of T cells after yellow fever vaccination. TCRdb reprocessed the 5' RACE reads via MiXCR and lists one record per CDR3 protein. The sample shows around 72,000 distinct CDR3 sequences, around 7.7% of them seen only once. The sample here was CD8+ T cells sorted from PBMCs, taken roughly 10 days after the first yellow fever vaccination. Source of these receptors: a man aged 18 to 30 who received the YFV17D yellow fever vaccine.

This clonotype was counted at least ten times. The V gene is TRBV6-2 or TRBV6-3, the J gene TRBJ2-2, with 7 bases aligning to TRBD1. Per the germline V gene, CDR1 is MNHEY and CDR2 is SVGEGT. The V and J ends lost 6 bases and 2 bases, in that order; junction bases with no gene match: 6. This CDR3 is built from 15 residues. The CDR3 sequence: CASRRGQYNTGELFF. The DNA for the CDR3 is TGTGCCAGCAGACGGGGACAGTACAACACCGGGGAGCTGTTTTTT.

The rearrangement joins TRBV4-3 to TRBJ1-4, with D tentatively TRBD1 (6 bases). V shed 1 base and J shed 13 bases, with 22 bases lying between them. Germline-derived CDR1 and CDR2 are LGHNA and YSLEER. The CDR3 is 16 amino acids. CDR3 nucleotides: TGCGCCAGCAGCCAAGGAAGACAGGACCGTTATTTGGGACTGTTTTTT. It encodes CASSQGRQDRYLGLFF.

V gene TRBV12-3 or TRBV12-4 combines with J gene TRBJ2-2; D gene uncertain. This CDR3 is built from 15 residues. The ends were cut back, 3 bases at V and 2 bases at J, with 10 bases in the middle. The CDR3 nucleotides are TGTGCCAGCAGTTTTCGGCAGATCAACACCGGGGAGCTGTTTTTT. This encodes CASSFRQINTGELFF.